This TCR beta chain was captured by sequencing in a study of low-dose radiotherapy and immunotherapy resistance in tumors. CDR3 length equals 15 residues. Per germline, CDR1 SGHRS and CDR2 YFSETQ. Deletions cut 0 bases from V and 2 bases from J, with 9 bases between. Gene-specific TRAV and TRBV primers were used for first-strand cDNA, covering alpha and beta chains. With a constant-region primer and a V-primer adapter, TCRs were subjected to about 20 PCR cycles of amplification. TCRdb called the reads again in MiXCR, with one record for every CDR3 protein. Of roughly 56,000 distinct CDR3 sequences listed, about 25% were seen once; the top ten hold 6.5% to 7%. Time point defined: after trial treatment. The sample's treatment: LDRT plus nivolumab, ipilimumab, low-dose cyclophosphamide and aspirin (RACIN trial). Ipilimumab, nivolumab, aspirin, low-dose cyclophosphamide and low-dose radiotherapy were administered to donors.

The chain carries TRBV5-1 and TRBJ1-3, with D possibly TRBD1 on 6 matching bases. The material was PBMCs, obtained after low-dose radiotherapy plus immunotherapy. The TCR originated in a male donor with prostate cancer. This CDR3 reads CASSLVAGAGNTIYF. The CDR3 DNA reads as TGCGCCAGCAGCTTGGTGGCAGGGGCTGGAAACACCATATATTTT.